These 20 T cell receptor beta chains share one sample of origin, sequenced in a study of cytomegalovirus exposure and HLA in healthy donors. PCR employed 60 Vbeta and 13 Jbeta primers. Method: immunoSEQ multiplex PCR; TCRdb's copy keeps in-frame clones and lacks some. The sample contains around 150,000 clones, 8.9% of which appear only once. Sequenced input: PBMCs. The receptor source for this set is a woman aged 40-49 years in good health and CMV-seropositive.

The chain links TRBV7-7 to TRBJ2-2; weak D call: TRBD2 (5 bases). This CDR3 contains 16 residues. V dropped 3 bases and J dropped 5 bases, with 16 bases sitting between them. From germline, CDR1 is SSHAT and CDR2 FNYEAQ (reference sequence). The CDR3 here is CASSLTSGSGTGELFF. Here the CDR3 DNA reads TGTGCCAGCAGCTTGACTTCGGGGTCGGGGACCGGGGAGCTGTTTTTT.

The gene calls are TRBV29-1 and TRBJ1-2, with 7 bases aligning to TRBD1. The CDR3 is 12 amino acids. Per germline, CDR1 SQVTM and CDR2 ANQGSEA. With 6 bases clipped from V and 4 bases from J, the junction kept 5 bases outside the gene matches. In nucleotides, the CDR3 is TGCAGCGTCGGGGACAGCTCCTATGGCTACACCTTC. It specifies CSVGDSSYGYTF.

This rearrangement joins TRBV6-1 to TRBJ2-2, with D possibly being TRBD2 (6 bases). The CDR3 runs to 14 residues. Trimming shortened V by 1 base and J by 6 bases, and 9 bases separated the two germline ends. Germline CDR1 MNHNS, CDR2 SASEGT. CDR3 amino acids: CASSEGREAGELFF. CDR3 bases: TGTGCCAGCAGTGAAGGCAGGGAGGCCGGGGAGCTGTTTTTT.

Note on this clone: In the same sample, other DNA sequences code for this CDR3. This chain connects TRBV6-1 to TRBJ2-7; 7 bases agree with TRBD1. Losses at the gene ends were 3 bases for V and 4 bases for J; bases not matched to a gene: 0. CDR1 and CDR2 (germline): MNHNS, SASEGT. This CDR3 has 12 residues. CDR3 residues: CASSETGYEQYF. CDR3 coding DNA: TGTGCCAGCAGTGAGACAGGGTACGAGCAGTACTTC.

A few counts support this clone. The chain recombines TRBV4-1 with TRBJ1-2; D may be TRBD1 (6 bases). V was clipped by 0 bases and J by 8 bases, with 16 bases between them. This CDR3 has 15 amino acids. Germline-derived CDR1 and CDR2 are MGHRA and YSYEKL. Here the CDR3 reads CASSQDLQGVIGYTF. CDR3 nucleotides: TGCGCCAGCAGCCAAGATCTACAGGGTGTAATCGGCTACACCTTC.

This clone was counted a few times. The chain links TRBV6-5 to TRBJ2-1; 9 nucleotides align to TRBD2. The V gene end was trimmed by 6 bases and the J gene end by 8 bases; junction bases not matched to a gene: 2. From germline, CDR1 is MNHEY and CDR2 SVGAGI. The CDR3 totals 12 residues. CDR3 bases: TGTGCCAGCAGGAGCGGGGGGTATGAGCAGTTCTTC. It codes for CASRSGGYEQFF.

This clone was seen a handful of times. The J gene is TRBJ1-1, the V gene TRBV5-6; D is possibly TRBD1 (6 bases). The V gene lost 1 base and the J gene lost 5 bases, with 18 bases spanning the gap. The CDR3 totals 16 residues. Per germline, CDR1 SGHDT and CDR2 YYEEEE. CDR3 sequence reads: CASSLMRGMTSTEAFF. The CDR3 DNA follows: TGTGCCAGCAGCTTGATGAGGGGGATGACGAGTACTGAAGCTTTCTTT.

This clone was picked up a small number of times. The gene calls are TRBV9 and TRBJ1-2; 12 nucleotides line up with TRBD1. CDR3 length: 14 residues. The V gene's germline CDR1 is SGDLS and CDR2 YYNGEE. V lost 3 bases to trimming and J lost 8 bases; unmatched junction nucleotides: 5. The CDR3 DNA follows: TGTGCCAGCAGCGCGGGACAGGGGGCGAGGGGCTACACCTTC. It is translated as CASSAGQGARGYTF.

This clone turned up a few times. The genes are TRBV19 and TRBJ1-2; D is unclear. The CDR3 spans 13 residues. The germline gives CDR1 LNHDA, CDR2 SQIVND (reference sequence). Trimming left V 2 bases short and J 0 bases short, with 4 bases between. CDR3 sequence: CASSIISNYGYTF. The CDR3 nucleotides read TGTGCCAGTAGTATAATCTCTAACTATGGCTACACCTTC.

J is TRBJ2-1 and V is TRBV5-1, with 7 positions matching TRBD2. J gave up 6 bases and V 3 bases, and 6 bases lay outside the gene matches. The CDR3 runs to 14 residues. CDR1 and CDR2 (germline): SGHRS, YFSETQ. The chain's CDR3 is CASSYPGRANEQFF. Here the CDR3 DNA reads TGCGCCAGCAGCTATCCAGGGAGGGCCAATGAGCAGTTCTTC.

The chain uses TRBV28 and TRBJ2-5; 8 bases map to TRBD1. Germline values: CDR1 MDHEN, CDR2 SYDVKM. Losses at the gene ends were 7 bases for V and 5 bases for J; bases not matched to a gene: 30. CDR3 length equals 21 residues. CDR3 loop: CASTTGVLGQVGTFRWETQYF. CDR3 nucleotide sequence: TGTGCCAGCACTACCGGAGTTCTGGGACAGGTGGGAACTTTTCGGTGGGAGACCCAGTACTTC.

This chain uses TRBV5-1 with TRBJ2-2; 7 bases map to TRBD1. This CDR3 has 14 amino acids. Germline loops: CDR1 SGHRS, CDR2 YFSETQ. J gave up 4 bases and V 4 bases, and 4 bases lay outside the gene matches. The CDR3 nucleotides read TGCGCCAGCAGCCCGGGACAGAGCACCGGGGAGCTGTTTTTT. Translated, it gives CASSPGQSTGELFF.

The CDR3 DNA is TGTGCCAGCAGGTCTGACAGCTCTGGGGCCAACGTCCTGACTTTC. It translates to CASRSDSSGANVLTF. The chain has TRBV11-2 and TRBJ2-6, with D possibly matching TRBD1 (5 bases). The V gene's germline CDR1 is SGHAT and CDR2 FQNNGV. The CDR3 sequence is 15 residues long. Trimming stripped 6 bases from V and 0 bases from J, with 9 bases between.

Only a few counts were recorded for this clone. The chain carries TRBV5-4 and TRBJ1-5; TRBD1 aligns across 7 bases. The CDR3 loop spans 16 amino acids. The ends lost 3 bases at V and 3 bases at J; junction bases unmatched: 9. Germline assignment: CDR1 SGHNT and CDR2 YYREEE (reference sequence). The CDR3 region is CASSSYEQGPNQPQHF. The CDR3 DNA follows: TGTGCCAGCAGCTCCTACGAACAGGGGCCCAATCAGCCCCAGCATTTT.

The V gene is TRBV14, the J gene TRBJ2-5; D remains ambiguous. Germline V gene data show CDR1 as SGHDN and CDR2 as FVKESK. Trimming removed 1 base from V and 3 bases from J, with 3 bases in between. This CDR3 spans 12 amino acids. CDR3 bases: TGTGCCAGCAGCCAAGCGGAAGAGACCCAGTACTTC. Amino acid sequence: CASSQAEETQYF.

In this sample, this clone turned up a few times. The chain combines TRBV6-1 with TRBJ1-1, with D maybe TRBD1 (6 bases). V was clipped by 3 bases and J by 0 bases, with 17 bases between them. Germline V gene lookup returns CDR1 MNHNS and CDR2 SASEGT. The CDR3 consists of 17 residues. DNA for the CDR3: TGTGCCAGCAGTGATCCCTCAGGGGCGCTTATGAACACTGAAGCTTTCTTT. Encoded protein: CASSDPSGALMNTEAFF.

The CDR3 DNA reads as TGTGCCAGCAGCGCCCGCGTCGGGGCTAGCGGGGCCCAAGAGACCCAGTACTTC. Translated: CASSARVGASGAQETQYF. V gene TRBV9 combines with J gene TRBJ2-5, with 9 bases fitting TRBD2. The germline V gene has CDR1 SGDLS and CDR2 YYNGEE. CDR3 size: 18 residues. Trimming took 3 bases from V and 1 from J; bases not matched to a gene: 13.

This clone showed up many times. The chain employs TRBV29-1 and TRBJ1-1; weak D call: TRBD1 (6 bases). Per the germline V gene, CDR1 is SQVTM and CDR2 is ANQGSEA. CDR3 size: 14 residues. With 1 base removed from V and 4 bases from J, the gap between germline ends came to 13 bases. The CDR3 sequence: CSVEALDRPTEAFF. Here the CDR3 DNA reads TGCAGCGTTGAAGCCCTCGACAGGCCCACTGAAGCTTTCTTT.

This chain links TRBV5-4 with TRBJ2-5; 8 positions match TRBD1. The CDR3 is 15 amino acids. CDR1 is SGHNT and CDR2 is YYREEE in the germline V gene (reference sequence). V trimming: 3 bases; J trimming: 4 bases; junction bases outside the gene matches: 8. The CDR3 bases are TGTGCCAGCAGCTCGACCCTACAGGGGGGAGAGACCCAGTACTTC. Translation: CASSSTLQGGETQYF.

The CDR3: CASSDLDRGQQYF. The CDR3 DNA is TGTGCCAGCAGTGACCTAGACAGGGGCCAGCAGTACTTC. The rearrangement links TRBV6-1 to TRBJ2-7; TRBD1 agrees at 8 bases. CDR1 MNHNS and CDR2 SASEGT come from the germline V gene. The CDR3 runs 13 residues. The V and J ends lost 3 bases and 8 bases, in that order; junction bases with no gene match: 6.